A single sample is the source of the 32 T cell receptor beta chains below, sequenced in a study of technical replicates of blood from several donors. Profiled with immunoSEQ multiplex PCR; TCRdb holds only in-frame clones, not every one. The repertoire holds under 90,000 clones, 93% seen once, with roughly 0.23% in the top ten. Sequenced input: T cells isolated from PBMCs. These receptors originate from a human donor in good health.

The chain's CDR3 is CSVKWTGAKRSYNEQFF. In DNA, the CDR3 is TGCAGCGTTAAATGGACAGGGGCTAAACGATCCTACAATGAGCAGTTCTTC. This sequence joins TRBV29-1 and TRBJ2-1; 9 bases match TRBD1. V gave up 5 bases and J gave up 1 base; unmatched junction bases: 12. CDR1 and CDR2 from the germline V gene are SQVTM and ANQGSEA. This CDR3 has 17 residues.

The sample holds one count of this clone. J is TRBJ2-7 and V is TRBV11-3, with D perhaps TRBD2 (6 bases). Trimming pared 1 base from V and 3 bases from J, leaving 25 bases between. The germline CDR1 and CDR2 sequences are SGHNT and YENEEA. The CDR3 is 19 residues long. CDR3 protein: CASSLGRRDSPSNFYEQYF. The CDR3 nucleotides are TGTGCCAGCAGCTTAGGGAGGCGGGACTCCCCATCCAACTTCTACGAGCAGTACTTC.

This clone was recorded once. V and J are TRBV28 and TRBJ2-7; 7 bases match TRBD2. Germline CDR1 and CDR2: MDHEN and SYDVKM. J was trimmed by 3 bases and V by 7 bases; bases with no gene match: 15. This CDR3 is 16 amino acids long. CDR3 protein: CASNPRRGRESYEQYF. The DNA of the CDR3 is TGTGCCAGCAATCCCCGGCGAGGGAGGGAGAGCTACGAGCAGTACTTC.

V gene TRBV25-1 combines with J gene TRBJ1-4; 10 bases are shared with TRBD1. Germline CDR1 MGHDK, CDR2 SYGVNS. CDR3 length equals 14 residues. V lost 7 bases to trimming and J lost 7 bases; unmatched junction nucleotides: 6. This chain's CDR3 is CASTRQGAGEKLFF. In DNA, the CDR3 is TGTGCCAGCACACGACAGGGGGCCGGTGAAAAACTGTTTTTT. Based on the CDR3 plus reference TRBV25-1 and TRBJ1-4, the full variable domain is EADIYQTPRYLVIGTGKKITLECSQTMGHDKMYWYQQDPGMELHLIHYSYGVNSTEKGDLSSESTVSRIRTEHFPLTLESARPSHTSQYLCASTRQGAGEKLFFGSGTQLSVL.

The V and J genes are TRBV28 and TRBJ2-6; D uncertain. The CDR3 has 15 residues. V dropped 6 bases and J dropped 0 bases, with 9 bases sitting between them. Germline-derived CDR1 and CDR2 are MDHEN and SYDVKM. The CDR3 DNA reads as TGTGCCAGCAGCACCCCGGGCTCTGGGGCCAACGTCCTGACTTTC. Encoded protein: CASSTPGSGANVLTF.

J is TRBJ2-7 and V is TRBV7-9, with 9 bases aligning to TRBD1. The CDR3 sequence is 14 residues long. The junction had 6 bases not matched to a gene; V was cut back by 5 bases and J by 4 bases. Per germline, CDR1 SEHNR and CDR2 FQNEAQ (reference sequence). CDR3 protein: CASSQPGQGYEQYF. The CDR3 DNA is TGTGCCAGCAGCCAACCGGGACAGGGTTACGAGCAGTACTTC.

The chain links TRBV6-5 to TRBJ1-1; D is undetermined. CDR1 and CDR2 (germline): MNHEY, SVGAGI. The CDR3 length is 11 residues. Trimming shortened V by 6 bases and J by 0 bases, and 2 bases separated the two germline ends. CDR3 protein: CASSMNTEAFF. The DNA for the CDR3 is TGTGCCAGCAGCATGAACACTGAAGCTTTCTTT.

The CDR3 region has the DNA TGTGCCAGCAGTAATTCGGTCACCTACGAGCAGTACTTC. This encodes CASSNSVTYEQYF. The chain couples TRBV7-9 to TRBJ2-7; D is unresolved. The CDR3 runs to 13 residues. V lost 6 bases, J lost 2 bases, and 11 bases lay in between. Germline loops: CDR1 SEHNR, CDR2 FQNEAQ (reference sequence).

The CDR3 spells CSAYDTHEQYF. DNA of the CDR3: TGCAGTGCTTACGACACCCACGAGCAGTACTTC. The rearrangement joins TRBV20-1 to TRBJ2-7; no clear D. Germline loops: CDR1 DFQATT, CDR2 SNEGSKA (reference sequence). V dropped 5 bases and J dropped 5 bases, with 10 bases sitting between them. The CDR3 consists of 11 residues.

In regard to this clone: Other nucleotide sequences in the sample specify the same CDR3. The chain employs TRBV4-1 and TRBJ2-7; 9 bases fit TRBD1. The CDR3 is 14 amino acids. Unmatched junction bases numbered 3, after V lost 3 bases and J lost 3 bases. Per germline, CDR1 MGHRA and CDR2 YSYEKL. The CDR3 here is CASSQDRGSYEQYF. Here the CDR3 DNA reads TGCGCCAGCAGCCAGGACAGGGGTAGCTACGAGCAGTACTTC.

This chain joins TRBV10-2 and TRBJ1-1; perhaps TRBD1 as D (6 bases). With 8 bases removed from V and 1 base from J, the gap between germline ends came to 14 bases. CDR1 WSHSY and CDR2 SAAADI come from the germline V gene. CDR3 length: 14 residues. The CDR3 sequence is CASDFKTGNTEAFF. The DNA of the CDR3 is TGCGCCAGCGACTTCAAGACAGGGAACACTGAAGCTTTCTTT.

This clone was detected only a few times. CDR3 sequence (DNA): TGTGCCAGTAGTGCAAGCCGGAATACAGGGTCCAACTATGGCTACACCTTC. Translating it yields CASSASRNTGSNYGYTF. The J gene is TRBJ1-2, the V gene TRBV19; D possibly corresponds to TRBD1 (6 bases). The CDR3 is 17 amino acids. Germline CDR1 is LNHDA and CDR2 is SQIVND (reference sequence). Trimming cost V 5 bases and J 2 bases, with 21 bases left between them.

CDR3 in amino acids: CAISRQGSGGYTF. The CDR3 DNA reads TGTGCCATCAGTCGACAGGGGTCGGGTGGCTACACCTTC. The chain couples TRBV10-3 to TRBJ1-2; the match to TRBD1 covers 8 bases. V dropped 5 bases and J dropped 7; count of bases not matched to a gene: 6. The CDR3 runs 13 residues. Germline V gene lookup returns CDR1 ENHRY and CDR2 SYGVKD.

This chain links TRBV6-4 with TRBJ2-3; TRBD1 aligns across 11 bases. Germline V gene sequence: CDR1 MRHNA, CDR2 SNTAGT. With V trimmed by 0 bases and J by 2 bases, 7 bases remained unmatched. The CDR3 is 18 residues long. CDR3 amino acids: CASSDSPGTGGDTDTQYF. The DNA of the CDR3 is TGTGCCAGCAGTGACTCGCCCGGGACAGGGGGAGACACAGATACGCAGTATTTT.

CDR3 coding DNA: TGCGCCAGCAGCCTGGGACTAGGGTGGAATGAGCAGTTCTTC. It specifies CASSLGLGWNEQFF. This sequence joins TRBV4-1 and TRBJ2-1; 8 nucleotides match TRBD2. The CDR3 extends over 14 amino acids. V lost 4 bases, J lost 7 bases, and 6 bases stayed unmatched. Germline V CDR1 and CDR2: MGHRA, YSYEKL.

V usage is TRBV7-9 and J usage is TRBJ2-7; 10 bases are shared with TRBD1. V gave up 5 bases and J gave up 3 bases; unmatched junction bases: 10. The CDR3 sequence is 16 residues long. Germline CDR1 reads SEHNR; CDR2 reads FQNEAQ (reference sequence). CDR3 amino acids: CASSILTGTGDYEQYF. The CDR3 nucleotides read TGTGCCAGCAGCATACTGACTGGGACAGGGGACTACGAGCAGTACTTC. Full variable domain (remainder filled in from reference TRBV7-9 and TRBJ2-7): DTGVSQNPRHKITKRGQNVTFRCDPISEHNRLYWYRQTLGQGPEFLTYFQNEAQLEKSRLLSDRFSAERPKGSFSTLEIQRTEQGDSAMYLCASSILTGTGDYEQYFGPGTRLTVT.

The CDR3: CASSEPPGAWVGGNYEQYF. CDR3 nucleotides: TGTGCCAGCAGTGAACCCCCCGGTGCGTGGGTGGGGGGTAACTACGAGCAGTACTTC. This chain links TRBV6-1 with TRBJ2-7, with D tentatively TRBD2 (6 bases). Germline V CDR1 and CDR2: MNHNS, SASEGT. The CDR3 is 19 amino acids. Trimming stripped 2 bases from V and 3 bases from J, with 26 bases between.

This sequence joins TRBV6-4 and TRBJ1-1; 8 nucleotides line up with TRBD1. After removal of 3 bases from V and 4 bases from J, the junction contained 7 bases not matched to a gene. Germline V gives CDR1 MRHNA, CDR2 SNTAGT. The CDR3 is made up of 15 amino acids. The CDR3 nucleotides read TGTGCCAGCAGTGAACAGGGGGGGTTCACCACTGAAGCTTTCTTT. This codes for CASSEQGGFTTEAFF.

This chain connects TRBV7-2 to TRBJ2-7, with a tentative D call TRBD2 (7 bases). Trimming took 5 bases from V and 4 from J, leaving 21 bases between them. Germline loops: CDR1 SGHTA, CDR2 FQGNSA. The CDR3 has 16 amino acids. In nucleotides, the CDR3 is TGTGCCAGCAGCAGCCCCCGGGGGGCTTGGTTTTACGAGCAGTACTTC. Translation: CASSSPRGAWFYEQYF.

The V gene is TRBV7-9, the J gene TRBJ2-7, with D possibly matching TRBD2 (5 bases). Per the germline V gene, CDR1 is SEHNR and CDR2 is FQNEAQ (reference sequence). This CDR3 region has 14 residues. Trimming took off 1 base at V and 7 bases at J, with 14 bases between the two ends. As DNA, the CDR3 is TGTGCCAGCAGCTTAGAGGTCCCGTGGGAGGAGCAGTACTTC. Translation: CASSLEVPWEEQYF.

The chain employs TRBV6-4 and TRBJ2-2, with 9 nucleotides matching TRBD1. Germline CDR1 reads MRHNA; CDR2 reads SNTAGT. The CDR3 extends over 14 amino acids. The J segment lost 7 bases and the V segment lost 6 bases, leaving 6 bases of the junction unmatched. In DNA, the CDR3 is TGTGCCAGCAGGGGGACAGGGATGATCGGGGAGCTGTTTTTT. Its protein product is CASRGTGMIGELFF.

The chain carries TRBV19 and TRBJ2-7; possibly TRBD1 for D (6 bases). Germline assignment: CDR1 LNHDA and CDR2 SQIVND (reference sequence). This CDR3 region has 17 residues. Trimming removed 3 bases from V and 2 bases from J, with 20 bases in between. CDR3 bases: TGTGCCAGTAGTATCCTTGGGGCAGGGGTGGAGGCCTACGAGCAGTACTTC. Amino acids: CASSILGAGVEAYEQYF.

The chain combines TRBV18 with TRBJ2-7; 7 positions agree with TRBD1. Germline V lookup: CDR1 KGHSH, CDR2 LQKENI. The V segment lost 3 bases and the J segment 6 bases; nucleotides outside the gene matches: 11. The CDR3 contains 15 residues. CDR3 sequence (DNA): TGTGCCAGCTCACCGGTAACCGGGACAGTCGTCGAGCAGTACTTC. This gives the protein CASSPVTGTVVEQYF.

The chain employs TRBV5-1 and TRBJ1-1, with D possibly being TRBD1 (5 bases). This CDR3 comprises 13 residues. Germline V CDR1 and CDR2: SGHRS, YFSETQ. The V end lost 0 bases, the J end lost 6 bases, and 9 bases lay between the germline ends. The CDR3 DNA sequence: TGCGCCAGCAGCTTGGAGGGGTGGGCTGAAGCTTTCTTT. Translating gives CASSLEGWAEAFF.

This chain uses TRBV7-9 with TRBJ2-7; possible D gene TRBD1, 5 bases. Trimming cost V 5 bases and J 6 bases, with 11 bases left between them. The germline V gene encodes CDR1 SEHNR and CDR2 FQNEAQ (reference sequence). The CDR3 is 12 amino acids. This CDR3 reads CASSLDIPEQYF. The CDR3 coding sequence is TGTGCCAGCAGCCTGGACATTCCCGAGCAGTACTTC.

This chain connects TRBV18 to TRBJ2-1; 9 positions match TRBD1. CDR1 and CDR2 (germline): KGHSH, LQKENI. The V gene end was trimmed by 2 bases and the J gene end by 8 bases; junction bases not matched to a gene: 7. The CDR3 sequence is 15 residues long. CDR3 amino acids: CASSPRTGGTDEQFF. CDR3 nucleotide sequence: TGTGCCAGCTCACCAAGAACAGGGGGCACAGATGAGCAGTTCTTC.

The chain employs TRBV14 and TRBJ2-1; D may be TRBD1 (5 bases). Germline CDR1 SGHDN, CDR2 FVKESK. The ends were cut back, 0 bases at V and 4 bases at J, with 13 bases in the middle. The CDR3 has 16 amino acids. The CDR3 DNA reads as TGTGCCAGCAGCCAAGATATTGGCCAGGGATACAATGAGCAGTTCTTC. Translating gives CASSQDIGQGYNEQFF.

In this sample, this clone turned up many times. V is TRBV30 and J is TRBJ1-2, with D possibly matching TRBD1 (5 bases). Trimming shortened V by 4 bases and J by 5 bases, and 14 bases separated the two germline ends. This CDR3 spans 13 amino acids. Germline V CDR1 and CDR2: GTSNPN, SVGIG (reference sequence). CDR3 sequence reads: CAWIGGVRYGYTF. CDR3 in DNA: TGTGCCTGGATCGGAGGGGTTCGATATGGCTACACCTTC.

The chain employs TRBV27 and TRBJ2-1, with D perhaps matching TRBD1 (5 bases). The CDR3 has 17 residues. V was cut by 7 bases and J by 4 bases, with 23 bases left in between. Germline-derived CDR1 and CDR2 are MNHEY and SMNVEV (reference sequence). The CDR3 is CASNPGQGPPAYNEQFF. The CDR3 coding sequence is TGTGCCAGCAATCCGGGTCAGGGTCCCCCCGCGTACAATGAGCAGTTCTTC.

J is TRBJ1-1 and V is TRBV10-3, with a possible D match to TRBD1 (6 bases). Germline V gene data show CDR1 as ENHRY and CDR2 as SYGVKD. The V and J ends lost 10 bases and 1 base respectively, with 16 bases between them. The CDR3 sequence is 14 residues long. CDR3 amino acids: CARSLQGQNTEAFF. The CDR3 region has the DNA TGTGCCAGAAGCCTCCAGGGGCAGAACACTGAAGCTTTCTTT.

This clone was detected only once. The gene calls are TRBV4-2 and TRBJ2-7; TRBD2 matches at 12 bases. The CDR3 is 17 residues long. With V trimmed by 0 bases and J by 4 bases, 7 bases remained unmatched. Germline V gives CDR1 LGHNA, CDR2 YNFKEQ. CDR3 sequence (DNA): TGTGCCAGCAGCCAAGAAGCTAGCGGGAGGGCCGCGTACGAGCAGTACTTC. Protein sequence: CASSQEASGRAAYEQYF.

The V and J genes are TRBV5-6 and TRBJ1-2, with D maybe TRBD1 (6 bases). Germline-derived CDR1 and CDR2 are SGHDT and YYEEEE. The CDR3 consists of 13 residues. Deletions cut 4 bases from V and 1 base from J, with 8 bases between. In DNA, the CDR3 is TGTGCCAGCAGCAAGGACAGTAACTATGGCTACACCTTC. It translates to CASSKDSNYGYTF.